This TCR beta chain was sequenced in a study of beta chain features in type 1 diabetes. Background on the study: Age, gender, cell numbers and subset yield matched between patients and controls.

Comments on this clone: What it recognizes is unknown.

cDNA synthesis used the whole RNA isolate, giving expressed TCRB sequences. Deep immunoSEQ sequencing covered naive, central memory and regulatory T cell samples. Libraries were prepared by immunoSEQ multiplex PCR; TCRdb keeps only in-frame clonotypes and omits some of them. Of about 150,000 clones in the sample, around 8% were seen once. This CDR3 has 16 amino acids. V gave up 1 base and J gave up 3 bases, with 13 bases separating them. Germline V gene sequence: CDR1 SGHVS, CDR2 FQNEAQ. General study points: Among patients, naive, central memory and Treg TCRB repertoires appeared more similar than among healthy donors. For Type 1 diabetes patients, all four CD4+ subsets carried TCRB CDR3s that were moderately but significantly shorter.

V usage is TRBV7-8 and J usage is TRBJ2-4, with D perhaps TRBD1 (5 bases). This TCR was recovered from a man aged 18 to 35 in good health. The sample was central memory CD4+ T cells from blood. The CDR3 spells CASSLEAGLVKNIQYF. CDR3 nucleotide sequence: TGTGCCAGCAGCTTAGAAGCAGGGCTGGTCAAAAACATTCAGTACTTC.